The sequence of this T cell receptor beta chain was determined in a study of blood T cells in healthy people across ages. This CDR3 spans 15 amino acids. CDR1 is MNHNS, CDR2 SASEGT, per germline. Primed by a sample-barcoded 5' primer and a J-beta primer mix, a second PCR proceeded for 7 to 11 cycles. TCRdb reanalysed the 5' RACE reads using MiXCR and keeps one entry per CDR3 protein. The table shows 2 million or so distinct CDR3 sequences, with about 50% occurring only once. This clonotype was seen a few times. The antigen is not known. The study's findings and limits: More naive CD4+ cells and higher diversity marked long-lived donors relative to aged donors.

Total RNA, at least 5.5 micrograms per sample, was extracted from PBMCs. The receptor comes from a middle-aged woman in good health. Sample: blood. V usage is TRBV6-1 and J usage is TRBJ2-4; 8 nucleotides agree with TRBD1. Near its end, the DNA agrees better with TRBJ2-7, so the J call may be wrong. The CDR3 DNA sequence: TGTGCCAGCAGACCTGGACAGGGATGGACCTACGAGCAGTACTTC. Translation gives CASRPGQGWTYEQYF.